The next 12 T cell receptor beta chains were all read from a single sample in a study of regulatory T cells in long-lasting Graves disease. Time point reported: newly diagnosed GD, antithyroid drugs for less than 3 months. RNA from PBMCs was the source of the TCR library. HTBI primers from iRepertoire and Arm-PCR of CDR3 regions yielded the TCR beta libraries. TCRdb fed the multiplex PCR reads into MiXCR, producing one record per CDR3 protein. Among 400,000 to 450,000 distinct CDR3 sequences, 16% were seen once, and the ten largest hold around 10%. Separately, the same data were catalogued under a study of T cells in Graves' hyperthyroidism and ophthalmopathy.

This sample comprised peripheral blood mononuclear cells (PBMCs), obtained at new diagnosis, from a patient treated with antithyroid drugs. The receptors here all came from a woman under 40 with Graves disease.

This clonotype was found many times. The chain carries TRBV12-3 or TRBV12-4 and TRBJ2-1; D perhaps matches TRBD1 (5 bases). This CDR3 has 15 amino acids. Trimming cost V 8 bases and J 0 bases, with 14 bases left between them. In DNA, the CDR3 is TGTGCCAGCTGGCCTGGGGCAGACTCCTACAATGAGCAGTTCTTC. The encoded protein is CASWPGADSYNEQFF.

This clonotype has a count of ten or more. This rearrangement joins TRBV29-1 to TRBJ2-1, with 11 bases aligning to TRBD2. Germline loops: CDR1 SQVTM, CDR2 ANQGSEA. The J segment lost 15 bases and the V segment lost 2 bases, leaving 12 bases of the junction unmatched. The CDR3 has 14 amino acids. The CDR3 is CSVELSGRVTIPFF. The CDR3 region has the DNA TGCAGCGTTGAACTTAGCGGGAGGGTTACGATTCCGTTCTTC.

This clonotype came up many times. The CDR3 sequence is CASRPTRTGGSYGYTF. The CDR3 DNA sequence: TGTGCCAGCAGACCGACGAGGACAGGGGGTTCCTATGGCTACACCTTC. The V gene is TRBV6-1, the J gene TRBJ1-2; 10 bases are shared with TRBD1. Looked up from germline, CDR1 is MNHNS and CDR2 is SASEGT. V lost 6 bases to trimming and J lost 4 bases; unmatched junction nucleotides: 11. The CDR3 has 16 residues.

This clonotype was detected many times. The J gene is TRBJ2-7, the V gene TRBV12-3 or TRBV12-4; 9 bases agree with TRBD2. J was trimmed by 0 bases and V by 5 bases; bases with no gene match: 8. The CDR3 totals 16 residues. CDR3 sequence: CASSNTLAGDSYEQYF. DNA for the CDR3: TGTGCCAGCAGTAACACACTAGCGGGTGACTCCTACGAGCAGTACTTC.

The chain links TRBV20-1 to TRBJ2-7; D possibly matches TRBD1 or TRBD2 (5 bases each). Germline CDR1 is DFQATT and CDR2 is SNEGSKA (reference sequence). Trimming cost V 2 bases and J 0 bases, with 8 bases left between them. This CDR3 spans 13 amino acids. The chain's CDR3 is CSARRDGSYEQYF. CDR3 DNA sequence: TGCAGTGCTAGACGGGACGGCTCCTACGAGCAGTACTTC.

This clonotype showed up many times. For the CDR3, the DNA is TGCAGTGCCTTTACCCTACAGAACACTGAAGCTTTCTTT. Translation gives CSAFTLQNTEAFF. The chain carries TRBV20-1 and TRBJ1-1, with D unresolved. Germline-derived CDR1 and CDR2 are DFQATT and SNEGSKA (reference sequence). The CDR3 runs 13 residues. Deletions cut 6 bases from V and 1 base from J, with 12 bases between.

This clonotype was counted between two and nine times. J is TRBJ2-1 and V is TRBV10-1, with no clear D. CDR1 and CDR2 from the germline V gene are WNHNN and SYGVQD (reference sequence). This CDR3 region has 14 residues. V was cut by 0 bases and J by 5 bases, with 8 bases left in between. In DNA form, the CDR3 reads TGCGCCAGCAGTGAGTCGGGAAGGGACAATGAGCAGTTCTTC. It encodes CASSESGRDNEQFF.

This clonotype was seen at least ten times. This chain uses TRBV28 with TRBJ2-7; 7 bases line up with TRBD2. With V trimmed by 6 bases and J by 4 bases, 15 bases remained unmatched. This CDR3 has 16 amino acids. The germline gives CDR1 MDHEN, CDR2 SYDVKM. The CDR3 sequence is CASRTTTSPKVYEQYF. Written as DNA, the CDR3 is TGTGCCAGCAGAACAACGACTAGCCCCAAAGTATACGAGCAGTACTTC.

This clonotype occurred many times. Sequence at one end of the junction differs from germline and may be a read error. The J gene is TRBJ2-2, the V gene TRBV3-1, with a weak D call TRBD1 (6 bases). The CDR3 has 13 residues. Germline CDR1 and CDR2: LGHDT and YNNKEL (reference sequence). The CDR3 DNA reads as TGTGCCAGCATCCAACAGGGATCCGGGGAGCTGTTTTTT. As protein: CASIQQGSGELFF.

This clonotype was seen ten or more times. The chain uses TRBV7-2 and TRBJ2-1; no reliable D call. Germline values: CDR1 SGHTA, CDR2 FQGNSA. The CDR3 contains 12 residues. The ends were cut back, 3 bases at V and 7 bases at J, with 7 bases in the middle. CDR3 nucleotides: TGTGCCAGCAGCTTCCAGGCTAATGAGCAGTTCTTC. Its translation is CASSFQANEQFF. Looking up the rest from reference TRBV7-2 and TRBJ2-1 gives the full variable domain: GAGVSQSPSNKVTEKGKDVELRCDPISGHTALYWYRQSLGQGLEFLIYFQGNSAPDKSGLPSDRFSAERTGGSVSTLTIQRTQQEDSAVYLCASSFQANEQFFGPGTRLTVL.

This clonotype was found many times. Its ends do not fully match the called genes, so a read error is possible. The chain employs TRBV5-1 and TRBJ2-7; D possibly uses TRBD1 or TRBD2 (5 bases each). Germline V gene lookup returns CDR1 SGHRS and CDR2 YFSETQ. This CDR3 spans 13 amino acids. In DNA form, the CDR3 reads TGCGCCAGCAGTTTGGGACCGAGGGACGAGCAGTACTTC. Encoded protein: CASSLGPRDEQYF.

The J gene is TRBJ1-5, the V gene TRBV3-1, with D unresolved. CDR1 and CDR2 (germline): LGHDT, YNNKEL (reference sequence). The length of the CDR3 is 13 residues. With 6 bases removed from V and 3 bases from J, the gap between germline ends came to 9 bases. The CDR3 protein is CASSVGNNQPQHF. The DNA for the CDR3 is TGTGCCAGCAGTGTGGGGAACAATCAGCCCCAGCATTTT.